Listed below are T cell receptor beta chains from one sample, sequenced in a study of shared clonotypes between healthy human individuals. TCRdb keeps only in-frame clones here, not all; method: immunoSEQ multiplex PCR. The sample carries around 430,000 clones, around 79% recorded once. Sequenced: PBMCs. Receptors were obtained from a woman aged 40 to 50 in good health. Some clones in this sample may be carry-over from other donors' samples. The CDR3 runs from the conserved cysteine through the conserved F or W. Each record gives: clone size, J gene, D gene, V gene, CDR3 length, CDR3 DNA, CDR3 protein. D genes are given only for firm matches. Size values are once, few and many counts, or a class for expanded clones, and some rows have none.

clone_size: -
j_call: TRBJ2-7
d_call: TRBD1
v_call: TRBV28
cdr3_length: 15
cdr3_nt: TGTGCCAGCAGTTTAATCTCTCAGGGGGCCTACGAGCAGTACTTC
cdr3_aa: CASSLISQGAYEQYF

clone_size: once
j_call: TRBJ2-3
d_call: -
v_call: TRBV2
cdr3_length: 12
cdr3_nt: TGTGCCACCAGCCTGGGGGGAGATACGCAGTATTTT
cdr3_aa: CATSLGGDTQYF

clone_size: -
j_call: TRBJ2-1
d_call: TRBD2
v_call: TRBV19
cdr3_length: 16
cdr3_nt: TGTGCCAGTAGTATGGGGAGGGCCGTGGTGTACAATGAGCAGTTCTTC
cdr3_aa: CASSMGRAVVYNEQFF

clone_size: -
j_call: TRBJ2-3
d_call: -
v_call: TRBV29-1
cdr3_length: 11
cdr3_nt: TGCAGCGTTCGGTTTCTCAGTACGCAGTATTTT
cdr3_aa: CSVRFLSTQYF

clone_size: -
j_call: TRBJ2-1
d_call: -
v_call: TRBV27
cdr3_length: 15
cdr3_nt: TGTGCCAGCAAGCGGACAGACCTCTCCTACAATGAGCAGTTCTTC
cdr3_aa: CASKRTDLSYNEQFF

clone_size: -
j_call: TRBJ2-7
d_call: TRBD2
v_call: TRBV19
cdr3_length: 15
cdr3_nt: TGTGCCAGTAGTTTTGCGCGGGAGGGCCTCTACGAGCAGTACTTC
cdr3_aa: CASSFAREGLYEQYF

clone_size: once
j_call: TRBJ2-7
d_call: TRBD2
v_call: TRBV4-1
cdr3_length: 15
cdr3_nt: TGCGCCAGCAGCCAAGACCGGCTAGCGGGATACGAGCAGTACTTC
cdr3_aa: CASSQDRLAGYEQYF

clone_size: -
j_call: TRBJ2-5
d_call: TRBD2
v_call: TRBV18
cdr3_length: 15
cdr3_nt: TGTGCCAGCTCACCTTTAGCGGGAGGAAAAGAGACCCAGTACTTC
cdr3_aa: CASSPLAGGKETQYF

clone_size: -
j_call: TRBJ2-5
d_call: -
v_call: TRBV10-2
cdr3_length: 14
cdr3_nt: TGCGCCAGCAGTGAGTCCCCAGATATCGGGACCCAGTACTTC
cdr3_aa: CASSESPDIGTQYF

clone_size: -
j_call: TRBJ1-5
d_call: -
v_call: TRBV7-8
cdr3_length: 12
cdr3_nt: TGTGCCAGCAGCTTACCCGACCAGCCCCAGCATTTT
cdr3_aa: CASSLPDQPQHF

clone_size: few
j_call: TRBJ2-5
d_call: TRBD2
v_call: TRBV2
cdr3_length: 15
cdr3_nt: TGTGCCAGCAGTGAAGTGCTAGCGGGAGGGGAGACCCAGTACTTC
cdr3_aa: CASSEVLAGGETQYF

clone_size: -
j_call: TRBJ1-1
d_call: TRBD1
v_call: TRBV7-9
cdr3_length: 14
cdr3_nt: TGTGCCAGCAGCTACAGGGGTGGGGATGGTGAAGCTTTCTTT
cdr3_aa: CASSYRGGDGEAFF

clone_size: -
j_call: TRBJ2-3
d_call: TRBD1
v_call: TRBV11-3
cdr3_length: 15
cdr3_nt: TGTGCCAGCAGCTCCGGGACAGGGATCACAGATACGCAGTATTTT
cdr3_aa: CASSSGTGITDTQYF

clone_size: once
j_call: TRBJ2-1
d_call: TRBD2
v_call: TRBV19
cdr3_length: 15
cdr3_nt: TGTGCCAGTAGGCGGGGAGCGGGAACCTACAATGAGCAGTTCTTC
cdr3_aa: CASRRGAGTYNEQFF

clone_size: -
j_call: TRBJ1-4
d_call: -
v_call: TRBV5-4
cdr3_length: 15
cdr3_nt: TGTGCCAGCAGCTTGGGGGACGCCCGGCGGGAAAAACTGTTTTTT
cdr3_aa: CASSLGDARREKLFF

clone_size: -
j_call: TRBJ1-6
d_call: TRBD1
v_call: TRBV6-5
cdr3_length: 14
cdr3_nt: TGTGCCAGCAGCCTGGGGACAGGGAATTCACCCCTCCACTTT
cdr3_aa: CASSLGTGNSPLHF

clone_size: -
j_call: TRBJ1-1
d_call: -
v_call: TRBV6-1
cdr3_length: 14
cdr3_nt: TGTGCCAGCAGTGAAATTGGGGAGGACACTGAAGCTTTCTTT
cdr3_aa: CASSEIGEDTEAFF

clone_size: -
j_call: TRBJ1-6
d_call: -
v_call: TRBV19
cdr3_length: 13
cdr3_nt: TGTGCCAGTAGTACCGAACAGGGTCCACCCCTCCACTTT
cdr3_aa: CASSTEQGPPLHF

clone_size: -
j_call: TRBJ2-7
d_call: -
v_call: TRBV5-1
cdr3_length: 15
cdr3_nt: TGCGCCAGCAGCAGGACTGGCCGACTCTCTGACGAGCAGTACTTC
cdr3_aa: CASSRTGRLSDEQYF

clone_size: few
j_call: TRBJ1-5
d_call: TRBD1
v_call: TRBV19
cdr3_length: 15
cdr3_nt: TGTGCCAGTAAAACCGGACAGGGGGTTGTTCAGCCCCAGCATTTT
cdr3_aa: CASKTGQGVVQPQHF

clone_size: once
j_call: TRBJ2-2
d_call: -
v_call: TRBV28
cdr3_length: 13
cdr3_nt: TGTGCCAGCAGCTGGGGCGGTACCGGGGAGCTGTTTTTT
cdr3_aa: CASSWGGTGELFF

clone_size: -
j_call: TRBJ1-4
d_call: -
v_call: TRBV28
cdr3_length: 17
cdr3_nt: TGTGCCAGCAGTCCGGCGGGCCAGACCTCAACTAATGAAAAACTGTTTTTT
cdr3_aa: CASSPAGQTSTNEKLFF

clone_size: -
j_call: TRBJ2-7
d_call: -
v_call: TRBV7-9
cdr3_length: 11
cdr3_nt: TGTGCCAGCAGCTCCACTGGCGAGCAGTACTTC
cdr3_aa: CASSSTGEQYF

clone_size: -
j_call: TRBJ1-2
d_call: TRBD1
v_call: TRBV6-5
cdr3_length: 12
cdr3_nt: TGTGCCAGCAGCCCGACAGGGGGCGGCTACACCTTC
cdr3_aa: CASSPTGGGYTF